The 32 T cell receptor beta chains presented below share a single source sample, sequenced in a study of blood T cells in healthy people across ages. A second roughly 6 to 12 cycle PCR used barcoded and J-beta primers. One entry per CDR3 protein results from TCRdb running MiXCR on the 5' RACE reads. The table has 550,000 to 600,000 distinct CDR3 sequences, 27% seen once. The sample consisted of blood. These receptors originate from a woman in her 70s in good health.

This clonotype showed up just a few times. The genes are TRBV7-2 and TRBJ1-2; 7 bases agree with TRBD1. Trimming removed 6 bases from V and 4 bases from J; junction bases left unmatched: 11. The germline CDR1 and CDR2 sequences are SGHTA and FQGNSA. The CDR3 consists of 15 residues. This CDR3 is CASRYTRGTVYGYTF. Here the CDR3 DNA reads TGTGCCAGCAGGTATACCCGTGGGACAGTCTATGGCTACACCTTC.

This clonotype was detected only a few times. The chain recombines TRBV9 with TRBJ2-5; D gene uncertain. Between the trimmed V and J ends, which lost 3 bases and 5 bases, there was a span of 14 bases. CDR1 is SGDLS, CDR2 YYNGEE, per germline. The CDR3 runs 14 residues. This chain's CDR3 is CASSARLATETQYF. The DNA of the CDR3 is TGTGCCAGCAGCGCACGACTTGCAACGGAGACCCAGTACTTC.

This rearrangement joins TRBV7-9 to TRBJ2-1, with 8 bases aligning to TRBD2. The end of the DNA fits TRBJ2-5 better, so the J call may be wrong. The CDR3 runs 14 residues. CDR1 is SEHNR and CDR2 is FQNEAQ in the germline V gene (reference sequence). CDR3 DNA sequence: TGTGCCAGCAGCTTCCGGGGGGGCCAGGAGCCCCAGTACTTC. Residues: CASSFRGGQEPQYF.

This clonotype appeared a few times. This chain's CDR3 is CASSPWGQGVRETQYF. DNA of the CDR3: TGTGCCAGCAGCCCCTGGGGACAGGGGGTTCGAGAGACCCAGTACTTC. The V call is TRBV7-2, the J call TRBJ2-5, with 11 bases identical to TRBD1. The CDR3 is 16 residues long. The ends lost 5 bases at V and 4 bases at J; junction bases unmatched: 9. Germline V CDR1 and CDR2: SGHTA, FQGNSA. Drawing the rest from reference TRBV7-2 and TRBJ2-5, the complete variable domain is GAGVSQSPSNKVTEKGKDVELRCDPISGHTALYWYRQSLGQGLEFLIYFQGNSAPDKSGLPSDRFSAERTGGSVSTLTIQRTQQEDSAVYLCASSPWGQGVRETQYFGPGTRLLVL.

This sequence joins TRBV5-1 and TRBJ2-1, with TRBD2 identical over 9 bases. V gave up 0 bases and J gave up 4 bases; unmatched junction bases: 8. The CDR3 consists of 17 residues. The germline CDR1 and CDR2 sequences are SGHRS and YFSETQ. The CDR3 here is CASSLVAVAGGYNEQFF. The CDR3 bases are TGCGCCAGCAGCTTGGTGGCAGTTGCGGGAGGGTACAATGAGCAGTTCTTC.

In its sample, this clonotype was seen many times. At one end, the junction sequence differs from germline, possibly due to a read error. The chain has TRBV15 and TRBJ2-5; D may be TRBD1 (5 bases). Germline assignment: CDR1 LNHNV and CDR2 YYDKDF (reference sequence). This CDR3 has 13 amino acids. The CDR3 DNA reads as TGTGCCACCAGCAGAGATATGCAGGGTTTTCGATTCTTC. Translation: CATSRDMQGFRFF.

This chain joins TRBV7-3 and TRBJ2-1, with 8 bases that match TRBD1. The CDR3 extends over 16 amino acids. Trimming cost V 8 bases and J 0 bases; bases outside gene matches: 9. Germline V gene data show CDR1 as SGHTA and CDR2 as FQGTGA. The CDR3 here is CASGSYRGSSYNEQFF. CDR3 sequence (DNA): TGTGCCAGCGGCAGCTACAGGGGGAGCTCCTACAATGAGCAGTTCTTC. Looking up the rest from reference TRBV7-3 and TRBJ2-1 gives the full variable domain: GAGVSQTPSNKVTEKGKYVELRCDPISGHTALYWYRQSLGQGPEFLIYFQGTGAADDSGLPNDRFFAVRPEGSVSTLKIQRTERGDSAVYLCASGSYRGSSYNEQFFGPGTRLTVL.

This clonotype was seen only a few times. This rearrangement joins TRBV20-1 to TRBJ1-6; TRBD1 matches 8 bases. The CDR3 covers 15 residues. The ends lost 0 bases at V and 9 bases at J; junction bases unmatched: 7. Germline loops: CDR1 DFQATT, CDR2 SNEGSKA (reference sequence). The CDR3 DNA reads TGCAGTGCTAGAGAAGGGGCAGGGGGCTTTTCACCCCTCCACTTT. This codes for CSAREGAGGFSPLHF.

The V gene is TRBV5-5, the J gene TRBJ2-5; maybe TRBD1 (5 bases). V was clipped by 3 bases and J by 5 bases, with 17 bases between them. CDR3 length equals 15 residues. The germline gives CDR1 SGHKS, CDR2 YYEKEE (reference sequence). Here the CDR3 reads CASSSGDVQVETQYF. CDR3 coding DNA: TGTGCCAGCAGCTCCGGTGACGTACAGGTCGAGACCCAGTACTTC.

This clonotype has more than one count but fewer than ten. The V and J genes are TRBV7-9 and TRBJ1-4, with TRBD1 matching over 7 bases. Germline V lookup: CDR1 SEHNR, CDR2 FQNEAQ (reference sequence). CDR3 size: 14 residues. V trimming: 1 base; J trimming: 8 bases; junction bases outside the gene matches: 4. In DNA, the CDR3 is TGTGCCAGCAGCTTAGAAGGGGGCATAGAAAAACTGTTTTTT. Protein sequence: CASSLEGGIEKLFF.

A remark on this clonotype: Relative to the germline gene, one junction end is altered; a read error may explain this. The CDR3 coding sequence is TGCGCCAGCAGTAAACTAGCGGGGTCCGGGGAGCTGTTTTTT. Translating gives CASSKLAGSGELFF. The chain joins TRBV11-2 to TRBJ2-2; 10 bases line up with TRBD2. Germline V CDR1 and CDR2: SGHAT, FQNNGV. This CDR3 spans 14 amino acids.

This clonotype was detected a few times. CDR3 residues: CSARVTGVEQFF. The CDR3 DNA sequence: TGCAGTGCTAGAGTGACGGGCGTGGAGCAGTTCTTC. This rearrangement joins TRBV20-1 to TRBJ2-1; D ambiguous. Germline lookup yields CDR1 DFQATT and CDR2 SNEGSKA (reference sequence). The CDR3 consists of 12 residues. V lost 1 base to trimming and J lost 10 bases, with 11 bases between them.

This clonotype was seen a handful of times. The chain combines TRBV6-2 or TRBV6-3 with TRBJ2-7; 7 bases map to TRBD1. Germline V gives CDR1 MNHEY, CDR2 SVGEGT. J lost 2 bases, V lost 4 bases, and 5 bases had no gene match. The CDR3 covers 14 residues. Here the CDR3 reads CASSFNRGTYEQYF. As DNA, the CDR3 is TGTGCCAGCAGTTTTAACAGGGGCACCTACGAGCAGTACTTC.

This clonotype has more than one count but fewer than ten. The rearrangement uses TRBV27 and TRBJ1-1, with D hard to call. The CDR3 length is 16 residues. With 6 bases removed from V and 3 bases from J, the gap between germline ends came to 20 bases. Germline V gene lookup returns CDR1 MNHEY and CDR2 SMNVEV (reference sequence). In DNA form, the CDR3 reads TGTGCCAGCAGACGAGGGTGGGCCCTGATCGACACTGAAGCTTTCTTT. It codes for CASRRGWALIDTEAFF.

The genes are TRBV4-3 and TRBJ1-5; 7 bases are shared with TRBD1. The ends lost 1 base at V and 5 bases at J; junction bases unmatched: 11. From germline, CDR1 is LGHNA and CDR2 YSLEER. The CDR3 totals 17 residues. This chain's CDR3 is CASSQGGAGGVYQPQHF. The CDR3 DNA sequence: TGCGCCAGCAGCCAAGGGGGGGCAGGGGGAGTGTATCAGCCCCAGCATTTT.

This clonotype occurred a few times. The rearrangement joins TRBV6-5 to TRBJ1-2; D is possibly TRBD1 (5 bases). The CDR3 length is 15 residues. Germline V CDR1 and CDR2: MNHEY, SVGAGI. V lost 6 bases and J lost 7, with 21 bases in between. CDR3 DNA: TGTGCCAGCAGGGACCCACTGGGGGAATCGCGTGGCTACACCTTC. Translation gives CASRDPLGESRGYTF.

This clonotype showed up just a few times. The chain couples TRBV20-1 to TRBJ2-5; the D is unclear. V shed 5 bases and J shed 9 bases, with 16 bases lying between them. This CDR3 is built from 12 residues. Germline V CDR1 and CDR2: DFQATT, SNEGSKA (reference sequence). CDR3 in amino acids: CSAPSGALSQYF. The DNA of the CDR3 is TGCAGTGCTCCGTCAGGTGCCTTGTCCCAGTACTTC.

The chain uses TRBV7-2 and TRBJ2-7; 11 bases are shared with TRBD2. The CDR3 runs 16 residues. V was clipped by 6 bases and J by 4 bases; unmatched bases: 11. Germline V gene data show CDR1 as SGHTA and CDR2 as FQGNSA. As DNA, the CDR3 is TGTGCCAGCAGTTACACCGGGACTAGCGGCTTTTACGAGCAGTACGTC. Protein sequence: CASSYTGTSGFYEQYV.

CDR3 in DNA: TGCAGCGTTGAAGGAGGGGTAGCCAAAAACATTCAGTACTTC. Translated: CSVEGGVAKNIQYF. The chain has TRBV29-1 and TRBJ2-4; the D gene could be TRBD1 or TRBD2 (5 bases each). This CDR3 spans 14 amino acids. V was shortened by 1 base and J by 0 bases, with 7 bases between the two germline ends. CDR1 and CDR2 from the germline V gene are SQVTM and ANQGSEA.

This clonotype has only a few counts. The V gene is TRBV7-2, the J gene TRBJ2-7; the D is unclear. CDR3 size: 14 residues. Germline assignment: CDR1 SGHTA and CDR2 FQGNSA. Trimming left V 1 base short and J 3 bases short, with 10 bases between. As DNA, the CDR3 is TGTGCCAGCAGCTTAGGCCAGACGTACTACGAGCAGTACTTC. Its protein product is CASSLGQTYYEQYF.

The rearrangement joins TRBV6-5 to TRBJ1-2, with 7 positions matching TRBD1. V lost 8 bases and J lost 8; bases outside the gene matches: 8. Germline V lookup: CDR1 MNHEY, CDR2 SVGAGI. CDR3 size: 12 residues. CDR3: CASGEGGVGYTF. The CDR3 bases are TGTGCCAGCGGGGAAGGGGGCGTCGGCTACACCTTC.

Many counts were recorded for this clonotype. V is TRBV11-2 and J is TRBJ2-3, with a tentative D call TRBD1 (6 bases). V was trimmed by 2 bases and J by 4 bases, leaving 13 bases between them. Germline assignment: CDR1 SGHAT and CDR2 FQNNGV. CDR3 length equals 15 residues. CDR3 in amino acids: CASSLLRGGADTQYF. The CDR3 DNA follows: TGTGCCAGCAGCTTACTGCGAGGGGGTGCAGATACGCAGTATTTT.

The chain employs TRBV30 and TRBJ1-2; D is possibly TRBD1 (5 bases). The CDR3 is made up of 13 amino acids. Trimming removed 2 bases at V and 7 bases at J, with 14 bases between. Germline V gene data show CDR1 as GTSNPN and CDR2 as SVGIG (reference sequence). CDR3: CAWSPQGVTGYTF. CDR3 nucleotides: TGTGCCTGGAGTCCCCAGGGCGTCACTGGCTACACCTTC.

V gene TRBV10-3 combines with J gene TRBJ2-5; the match to TRBD2 covers 9 bases. Germline CDR1 and CDR2: ENHRY and SYGVKD. V was pared by 3 bases and J by 5 bases, with 13 bases of the junction left unmatched. This CDR3 contains 17 residues. The CDR3 reads CAISEAGGGEESETQYF. CDR3 sequence (DNA): TGTGCCATCAGTGAAGCAGGCGGGGGGGAGGAAAGCGAGACCCAGTACTTC.

The V and J genes are TRBV29-1 and TRBJ1-3, with 7 bases matching TRBD1. The trim removed 6 bases at V and 8 bases at J, leaving 13 bases unmatched. In germline, CDR1 is SQVTM, CDR2 ANQGSEA. The CDR3 has 14 amino acids. CDR3 loop: CSVRRGDRRDTIYF. In nucleotides, the CDR3 is TGCAGCGTGAGGCGGGGGGACAGAAGAGACACCATATATTTT.

Turning to this clonotype: One end of the junction fails to match germline, which may point to a read error. The V call is TRBV6-5, the J call TRBJ2-6, with TRBD1 as a possible D gene (6 bases). CDR1 is MNHEY and CDR2 is SVGAGI in the germline V gene. This CDR3 has 17 amino acids. The CDR3 DNA reads as TGCGCCAGCAGTTACAGGGTTAGGATATCTGGGGCCAACGTCCTGACTTTC. It encodes CASSYRVRISGANVLTF.

This sequence joins TRBV20-1 and TRBJ1-1; 8 nucleotides align to TRBD1. V trimming: 5 bases; J trimming: 5 bases; junction bases outside the gene matches: 13. Germline CDR1 and CDR2: DFQATT and SNEGSKA (reference sequence). CDR3 size: 15 residues. This chain's CDR3 is CSAGRTGRLKTEAFF. Here the CDR3 DNA reads TGCAGTGCTGGCCGGACAGGGCGCTTAAAGACTGAAGCTTTCTTT.

This clonotype turned up a few times. The J gene is TRBJ2-2, the V gene TRBV12-3 or TRBV12-4; 8 bases align to TRBD2. This CDR3 spans 14 amino acids. V shed 6 bases, J shed 5 bases, and the junction held 5 bases outside the gene matches. DNA of the CDR3: TGTGCCAGCAGCGCCCGACTAGCGACCGGGGAGCTGTTTTTT. Its protein is CASSARLATGELFF.

CDR3 region: CASVRARDFKLFF. The CDR3 nucleotides read TGTGCCAGCGTTAGGGCCAGGGATTTCAAACTGTTTTTT. The chain carries TRBV6-6 and TRBJ1-4, with D maybe TRBD1 (5 bases). Germline lookup yields CDR1 MNHNY and CDR2 SVGAGI (reference sequence). Trimming removed 8 bases from V and 11 bases from J, with 18 bases in between. This CDR3 comprises 13 residues.

The gene calls are TRBV30 and TRBJ1-2; D is unresolved. Germline values: CDR1 GTSNPN, CDR2 SVGIG (reference sequence). V lost 1 base, J lost 7 bases, and 10 bases lay in between. The CDR3 covers 12 residues. CDR3 nucleotides: TGTGCCTGGAGTGAATCTAGCGGTGGCTACACCTTC. Amino acids: CAWSESSGGYTF.

This clonotype turned up a few times. This rearrangement joins TRBV29-1 to TRBJ2-3; 8 bases fit TRBD1. V dropped 3 bases and J dropped 6; count of bases not matched to a gene: 5. The CDR3 is made up of 13 amino acids. Germline-derived CDR1 and CDR2 are SQVTM and ANQGSEA. The CDR3 sequence: CSVERQGMDTQYF. The CDR3 DNA reads as TGCAGCGTTGAGAGACAGGGGATGGATACGCAGTATTTT.

Comment on this clonotype: The junction departs from germline at one end; a sequencing error may be responsible. The CDR3 loop reads CASSSDRSYGFTF. CDR3 sequence (DNA): TGTGCCAGCAGCTCGGACAGAAGTTATGGCTTCACCTTC. The genes are TRBV7-9 and TRBJ1-2; perhaps TRBD1 as D (6 bases). Per germline, CDR1 SEHNR and CDR2 FQNEAQ (reference sequence). The CDR3 covers 13 residues.